This T cell receptor beta chain was recovered during a study of T cell repertoires in cytomegalovirus infection. About the study: Well-studied HLA-B-restricted CMV epitopes were used in the study alongside recently identified HLA-C-restricted ones. Public TCR beta signatures were indicative of both CMV infection and a matching HLA type.

As for this clonotype: The antigen remains unidentified.

Study-wide findings and caveats: HLA-C-restricted, CMV-specific TCR beta clonotypes were dominant ex vivo.

Trimming removed 1 base at V and 1 base at J, with 9 bases between. The CDR3 runs to 15 residues. CDR1 and CDR2 from the germline V gene are MGHRA and YSYEKL. One entry per CDR3 protein results from TCRdb running MiXCR on the reads. The sample records approximately 730,000 distinct CDR3 sequences, 25% to 30% being singletons. The gene calls are TRBV4-1 and TRBJ2-3; weak D call: TRBD1 (6 bases). Material: cultured CD8+ T cells from PBMCs, obtained from culture after CMV antigen stimulation. This receptor was identified in a human donor in good health (CMV status not recorded). Some clones in this sample may be carry-over from other donors' samples. CDR3 sequence: CASSQAGDGTDTQYF. The CDR3 coding sequence is TGCGCCAGCAGCCAAGCAGGGGACGGCACAGATACGCAGTATTTT.